The present T cell receptor beta chain was sequenced within a study of blood T cell repertoires in COVID-19. Study-wide context: The samples span acute and convalescent COVID-19 from the United States, Italy and Spain.

Ten or more counts support this clone. Study processing details: Estimation of nucleated cell counts relied on the amplification of reference gene primers. Profiled with immunoSEQ multiplex PCR; TCRdb holds only in-frame clones, not every one. V and J calls plus clone size are reproduced from that table; the DNA served to infer D and trimming. The data show 150,000 to 200,000 clones, 70% to 85% seen once. The V segment lost 5 bases and the J segment 4 bases; nucleotides outside the gene matches: 5. Germline values: CDR1 SEHNR, CDR2 FQNEAQ (reference sequence). The CDR3 consists of 15 residues. All enrollees were roughly 18 to 89 years old and from 24 US areas. Cohort 3 donors counted as recovered after two negative PCRs, clearance, or resolved symptoms.

Sequences were obtained from PBMCs or T cells enriched from blood (not recorded which). This chain connects TRBV7-9 to TRBJ1-4; 9 positions match TRBD1. This sequence was found in a man aged 45-65 years who had recovered from COVID-19. CDR3 sequence reads: CASSPDRGFNEKLFF. The CDR3 region has the DNA TGTGCCAGCAGCCCGGACAGGGGATTTAATGAAAAACTGTTTTTT. Using reference TRBV7-9 and TRBJ1-4 for the parts outside the CDR3, the full variable domain is DTGVSQNPRHKITKRGQNVTFRCDPISEHNRLYWYRQTLGQGPEFLTYFQNEAQLEKSRLLSDRFSAERPKGSFSTLEIQRTEQGDSAMYLCASSPDRGFNEKLFFGSGTQLSVL.